This T cell receptor (beta chain) was obtained from a study of blood T cell repertoires in COVID-19. As originally analysed: Cell counts per sample came from amplifying reference gene primers. The table came from immunoSEQ multiplex PCR; TCRdb's copy has only in-frame clones and leaves some out. The V and J calls and clone size come from that table; D and trimming were worked out from the DNA. This table has some 180,000 clones, approximately 83% appearing once. This clone has only one observation. The source of this sequence is a woman aged 40 to 50 with COVID-19, enrolled during active disease. The sample was peripheral blood.

CDR3 sequence: CASSEEWQAYEQYF. The CDR3 coding sequence is TGTGCCAGCAGTGAAGAGTGGCAGGCCTACGAGCAGTACTTC. The rearrangement uses TRBV6-1 and TRBJ2-7; no firm D call. The length of the CDR3 is 14 residues. Trimming took 1 base from V and 2 from J, leaving 9 bases between them. Germline CDR1 reads MNHNS; CDR2 reads SASEGT.